One and the same sample provided the 8 T cell receptor beta chains below, sequenced in a study of blood T cells in healthy people across ages. Sample-barcoded 5' priming and a J-beta primer mix drove a second PCR of roughly 7 to 11 cycles. TCRdb re-called the 5' RACE reads with MiXCR, one entry per CDR3 protein. The sample records hundreds of thousands of distinct CDR3 sequences, about 28% being singletons. What was sequenced was blood. The receptors were gathered from an elderly woman in good health.

The table lists this clonotype with a few counts. The chain couples TRBV2 to TRBJ2-5; 13 positions match TRBD2. The tail of the sequence fits TRBJ2-1 better, so the J call may be wrong. Germline V gene lookup returns CDR1 SNHLY and CDR2 FYNNEI. The CDR3 loop spans 17 amino acids. The DNA for the CDR3 is TGTGCCAGCAGGGGGATCGGGACTAGCGGGGACCAAGAGACCCAGTTCTTC. It encodes CASRGIGTSGDQETQFF.

Comment on this clonotype: A single base separates this from a much larger clone, so it may be a read error. The CDR3 DNA is TGTGCCACCAGTGATTTTACGGAGGGGAATGAGCAGTACTTC. Translated: CATSDFTEGNEQYF. V and J are TRBV24-1 and TRBJ2-4; D is perhaps TRBD2 (6 bases). The CDR3 consists of 14 residues. V was trimmed by 1 base and J by 13 bases, leaving 16 bases between them. Germline V CDR1 and CDR2: KGHDR, SFDVKD.

The chain combines TRBV14 with TRBJ1-1, with 7 bases that match TRBD1. Trimming removed 3 bases from V and 4 bases from J; junction bases left unmatched: 2. Germline assignment: CDR1 SGHDN and CDR2 FVKESK. The CDR3 consists of 13 residues. CDR3 sequence reads: CASSQYRGTEAFF. CDR3 DNA: TGTGCCAGCAGCCAGTACAGGGGCACTGAAGCTTTCTTT.

This clonotype showed up just a few times. The chain joins TRBV6-2 or TRBV6-3 to TRBJ2-3; 12 bases agree with TRBD2. The junction had 10 bases not matched to a gene; V was cut back by 3 bases and J by 0 bases. CDR1 MNHEY and CDR2 SVGEGT come from the germline V gene. This CDR3 region has 19 residues. CDR3 residues: CASSYSVTSGGRSTDTQYF. CDR3 coding DNA: TGTGCCAGCAGTTATTCCGTCACTAGCGGGGGGAGAAGCACAGATACGCAGTATTTT.

As to this clonotype: This may come from a read error, since a much larger clone is one base off. V gene TRBV12-3 or TRBV12-4 combines with J gene TRBJ2-7; tentative D call: TRBD2 (6 bases). Trimming left V 6 bases short and J 7 bases short, with 16 bases between. This CDR3 spans 13 amino acids. The CDR3 nucleotides are TGTGCCAGCAGCCTGGGACTCACAAATGAGCAGTACTTC. It codes for CASSLGLTNEQYF.

This clonotype appeared many times. The chain has TRBV12-3 or TRBV12-4 and TRBJ1-2, with a possible D match to TRBD1 (5 bases). The CDR3 spans 13 residues. V shed 3 bases and J shed 4 bases, with 9 bases lying between them. CDR3 coding DNA: TGTGCCAGCAGTTTGGGGGTCGGCTATGGCTACACCTTC. This sequence encodes CASSLGVGYGYTF.

The sample holds many counts of this clonotype. V and J are TRBV7-2 and TRBJ1-6; 10 bases are shared with TRBD1. The trim removed 5 bases at V and 10 bases at J, leaving 8 bases unmatched. Looked up from germline, CDR1 is SGHTA and CDR2 is FQGNSA. The length of the CDR3 is 15 residues. The DNA of the CDR3 is TGTGCCAGCAGCCCTCAAGGACAGGGGGGCTCACCCCTCCACTTT. Its translation: CASSPQGQGGSPLHF. Variable domain in full (rest from reference TRBV7-2 and TRBJ1-6): GAGVSQSPSNKVTEKGKDVELRCDPISGHTALYWYRQSLGQGLEFLIYFQGNSAPDKSGLPSDRFSAERTGGSVSTLTIQRTQQEDSAVYLCASSPQGQGGSPLHFGNGTRLTVT.

This clonotype was picked up many times. The chain carries TRBV7-2 and TRBJ1-2, with D perhaps TRBD1 (6 bases). Germline V gene data show CDR1 as SGHTA and CDR2 as FQGNSA. V shed 1 base and J shed 5 bases, with 23 bases lying between them. The CDR3 contains 18 residues. Written as DNA, the CDR3 is TGTGCCAGCAGCTTAGGTCCCGGTGAGGGGGTTAGCTTATATGGCTACACCTTC. This translates into CASSLGPGEGVSLYGYTF.